This T cell receptor (beta chain) was found in a study of blood T cell repertoires in COVID-19. On the study more broadly: Samples of COVID-19 (acute and convalescent) were obtained from the United States, Italy and Spain. Sources were T cells, B-cell-depleted T cells, or PBMCs; the material itself was cDNA or gDNA.

Germline V gives CDR1 LGHNA, CDR2 YSLEER. V lost 1 base to trimming and J lost 3 bases; unmatched junction nucleotides: 13. There are 19 residues in the CDR3. Per the original methods: The authors estimated nucleated cell counts from reference gene primer amplification. TCRdb's copy holds only in-frame clones and misses some; the assay was immunoSEQ multiplex PCR. That table is the source of V, J and clone size, and D and trimming were worked out from the DNA. The profile shows 310,000 or so clones, roughly 90% of them singletons. Specimen: peripheral blood. The sequence derives from a young man who had recovered from COVID-19. The genes are TRBV4-3 and TRBJ2-1; 9 nucleotides align to TRBD2. The CDR3 spells CASSQGVDRAGGDYNEQFF. The CDR3 nucleotides are TGCGCCAGCAGCCAAGGAGTCGATCGAGCGGGGGGAGACTACAATGAGCAGTTCTTC.